The 30 T cell receptor beta chains below all came from one sample that was sequenced in a study of shared T cell receptors in the human thymus. Repertoires were generated with immunoSEQ multiplex PCR, while TCRdb's copy carries only in-frame clones and drops some. The repertoire holds more than 550,000 clones, with approximately 85% as singletons. These sequences were also reported in another study, on human thymus T cells.

Sequences were obtained from thymocytes. The receptors shown here come from a girl in the first two years of life with a congenital heart defect.

The V gene is TRBV12-5, the J gene TRBJ2-7; 9 bases are shared with TRBD1. Germline CDR1 and CDR2: LGHNT and FRNRAP. With 2 bases clipped from V and 3 bases from J, the junction kept 11 bases outside the gene matches. The CDR3 consists of 17 residues. CDR3 bases: TGTGCTAGTGGTTTGCAGACTCTCCGGGACAGGGACTACGAGCAGTACTTC. It yields the protein CASGLQTLRDRDYEQYF.

This chain uses TRBV4-1 with TRBJ2-7; the D is unclear. Deletions cut 3 bases from V and 0 bases from J, with 6 bases between. The CDR3 has 13 amino acids. The V gene's germline CDR1 is MGHRA and CDR2 YSYEKL. The chain's CDR3 is CASSQSVSYEQYF. CDR3 nucleotides: TGCGCCAGCAGCCAGTCTGTCTCCTACGAGCAGTACTTC.

This rearrangement joins TRBV7-2 to TRBJ2-2; 10 bases line up with TRBD2. The CDR3 loop spans 19 amino acids. Germline V gene sequence: CDR1 SGHTA, CDR2 FQGNSA. The junction had 19 bases not matched to a gene; V was cut back by 5 bases and J by 7 bases. The CDR3 sequence is CASSIRRRTTSGVGGELFF. CDR3 in DNA: TGTGCCAGCAGCATTAGGAGGAGGACCACTAGCGGGGTAGGCGGGGAGCTGTTTTTT.

This sequence joins TRBV7-9 and TRBJ1-2, with a weak D call TRBD1 (5 bases). In germline, CDR1 is SEHNR, CDR2 FQNEAQ (reference sequence). Trimming removed 3 bases at V and 3 bases at J, with 14 bases between. This CDR3 region has 15 residues. The CDR3 DNA follows: TGTGCCAGCAGCTTCCCGGGAGGGGCGGACTATGGCTACACCTTC. Amino acid sequence: CASSFPGGADYGYTF.

V and J are TRBV28 and TRBJ2-1; TRBD1 agrees at 7 bases. This CDR3 spans 12 amino acids. Germline V CDR1 and CDR2: MDHEN, SYDVKM. V lost 6 bases, J lost 10 bases, and 6 bases stayed unmatched. CDR3 protein: CASSNPGGEQFF. The DNA of the CDR3 is TGTGCCAGCAGCAACCCAGGGGGAGAGCAGTTCTTC.

The V and J genes are TRBV6-1 and TRBJ2-7; 8 nucleotides agree with TRBD1. CDR1 and CDR2 from the germline V gene are MNHNS and SASEGT. CDR3 length: 12 amino acids. Trimming removed 5 bases from V and 7 bases from J; junction bases left unmatched: 4. The CDR3 region has the DNA TGTGCCAGCAGTAGACAGGGGAAGGAGCAGTACTTC. It specifies CASSRQGKEQYF.

In this sample, this clone turned up once. This chain joins TRBV4-1 and TRBJ2-7, with TRBD1 identical over 9 bases. The germline gives CDR1 MGHRA, CDR2 YSYEKL. The CDR3 spans 16 residues. V was pared by 1 base and J by 3 bases, with 7 bases of the junction left unmatched. The chain's CDR3 is CASSQAFADRGYEQYF. In DNA form, the CDR3 reads TGCGCCAGCAGCCAAGCATTCGCGGACAGGGGCTACGAGCAGTACTTC.

The chain couples TRBV12-5 to TRBJ1-1, with TRBD1 matching over 12 bases. From germline, CDR1 is LGHNT and CDR2 FRNRAP. V lost 6 bases to trimming and J lost 4 bases; unmatched junction nucleotides: 21. The CDR3 runs to 20 residues. In nucleotides, the CDR3 is TGTGCTAGTGGCCCCGGTGGGAGGGACAGGGGGCAGAAAGATAGCACTGAAGCTTTCTTT. Its translation is CASGPGGRDRGQKDSTEAFF.

This clone is a singleton in its sample. The chain recombines TRBV30 with TRBJ1-6; D unresolved. Germline-derived CDR1 and CDR2 are GTSNPN and SVGIG (reference sequence). The V end was cut by 3 bases, the J end by 6 bases, with 9 bases between. CDR3 size: 13 residues. Here the CDR3 reads CAWRKIGNSPLHF. CDR3 coding DNA: TGTGCCTGGAGGAAGATCGGTAATTCACCCCTCCACTTT.

This chain connects TRBV5-4 to TRBJ2-3; the match to TRBD1 covers 9 bases. Losses at the gene ends were 4 bases for V and 4 bases for J; bases not matched to a gene: 13. Germline assignment: CDR1 SGHNT and CDR2 YYREEE (reference sequence). The CDR3 runs 17 residues. CDR3 in amino acids: CASSNRDREGNSDTQYF. The CDR3, as DNA: TGTGCCAGCAGCAACCGGGACAGGGAGGGGAACTCAGATACGCAGTATTTT.

This chain's CDR3 is CASSSQITSGATYNEQFF. The CDR3 DNA reads as TGTGCCAGCAGTTCCCAAATCACTAGCGGGGCCACCTACAATGAGCAGTTCTTC. The rearrangement uses TRBV27 and TRBJ2-1, with 10 nucleotides matching TRBD2. Germline V CDR1 and CDR2: MNHEY, SMNVEV (reference sequence). This CDR3 region has 18 residues. Trimming removed 4 bases from V and 2 bases from J; junction bases left unmatched: 11.

The V gene is TRBV7-9, the J gene TRBJ1-4, with 10 bases lining up with TRBD1. Germline-derived CDR1 and CDR2 are SEHNR and FQNEAQ (reference sequence). This CDR3 contains 14 residues. J lost 8 bases, V lost 5 bases, and 5 bases had no gene match. For the CDR3, the DNA is TGTGCCAGCAGCCGTGGACAGGGGGGGGAAAAACTGTTTTTT. It translates to CASSRGQGGEKLFF.

The chain couples TRBV6-6 to TRBJ1-2; D gene ambiguous. The CDR3 extends over 13 amino acids. Germline V gene data show CDR1 as MNHNY and CDR2 as SVGAGI (reference sequence). Between the trimmed V and J ends, which lost 2 bases and 8 bases, there was a span of 12 bases. This CDR3 reads CASSYVWARGYTF. The CDR3 DNA sequence: TGTGCCAGCAGTTACGTGTGGGCACGGGGCTACACCTTC.

This sequence joins TRBV27 and TRBJ2-3; the D gene is possibly TRBD2 (6 bases). The CDR3 contains 20 residues. Germline V gives CDR1 MNHEY, CDR2 SMNVEV (reference sequence). V lost 0 bases to trimming and J lost 0 bases, with 22 bases between them. CDR3 in amino acids: CASSLSGALPRGRSTDTQYF. The CDR3, as DNA: TGTGCCAGCAGTTTATCTGGGGCCCTCCCTCGGGGGAGGAGCACAGATACGCAGTATTTT.

The genes are TRBV30 and TRBJ2-5, with 8 nucleotides matching TRBD2. The CDR3 runs 15 residues. Losses at the gene ends were 1 base for V and 5 bases for J; bases not matched to a gene: 9. The germline V gene encodes CDR1 GTSNPN and CDR2 SVGIG (reference sequence). This chain's CDR3 is CAWSESGGPGETQYF. The CDR3 bases are TGTGCCTGGAGTGAATCGGGGGGGCCGGGGGAGACCCAGTACTTC. The full variable domain, completed using reference TRBV30 and TRBJ2-5, is SQTIHQWPATLVQPVGSPLSLECTVEGTSNPNLYWYRQAAGRGLQLLFYSVGIGQISSEVPQNLSASRPQDRQFILSSKKLLLSDSGFYLCAWSESGGPGETQYFGPGTRLLVL.

This clone was detected once. The chain is built from TRBV29-1 and TRBJ2-7, with TRBD1 matching over 9 bases. Trimming at V came to 6 bases and at J to 7 bases, leaving 7 bases not matched to a gene. This CDR3 has 12 amino acids. In germline, CDR1 is SQVTM, CDR2 ANQGSEA. CDR3: CSVQDRGGEQYF. DNA of the CDR3: TGCAGCGTGCAGGACAGGGGTGGGGAGCAGTACTTC.

The gene calls are TRBV6-5 and TRBJ1-1; TRBD1 matches 8 bases. The ends lost 0 bases at V and 6 bases at J; junction bases unmatched: 6. The CDR3 runs to 15 residues. Germline loops: CDR1 MNHEY, CDR2 SVGAGI. The CDR3 protein is CASSYSDRGGSEAFF. The CDR3 DNA reads as TGTGCCAGCAGTTACTCCGACAGGGGCGGCTCTGAAGCTTTCTTT.

This clone was picked up one time. The chain has TRBV10-2 and TRBJ1-1; maybe TRBD1 (6 bases). CDR3 length equals 15 residues. V was shortened by 7 bases and J by 4 bases, with 19 bases between the two germline ends. Germline V lookup: CDR1 WSHSY, CDR2 SAAADI. The CDR3 spells CASNQTGGNFTEAFF. The CDR3, as DNA: TGCGCCAGCAACCAGACAGGCGGAAATTTCACTGAAGCTTTCTTT.

This clone was found a few times. This chain uses TRBV4-2 with TRBJ2-2, with D perhaps matching TRBD1 (5 bases). The CDR3 loop spans 16 amino acids. Germline CDR1 and CDR2: LGHNA and YNFKEQ. V was cut by 5 bases and J by 2 bases, with 15 bases left in between. This chain's CDR3 is CASSGRGRANTGELFF. The DNA for the CDR3 is TGTGCCAGCAGCGGAAGAGGCAGGGCTAACACCGGGGAGCTGTTTTTT.

The V call is TRBV9, the J call TRBJ2-1; D gene unclear. CDR3 length equals 15 residues. Between the trimmed V and J ends, which lost 0 bases and 6 bases, there was a span of 13 bases. Germline-derived CDR1 and CDR2 are SGDLS and YYNGEE. The DNA for the CDR3 is TGTGCCAGCAGCGTAGCCCACTCCAACGGCAATGAGCAGTTCTTC. Translating it yields CASSVAHSNGNEQFF. The complete variable domain, with remaining parts taken from reference TRBV9 and TRBJ2-1, reads DSGVTQTPKHLITATGQRVTLRCSPRSGDLSVYWYQQSLDQGLQFLIQYYNGEERAKGNILERFSAQQFPDLHSELNLSSLELGDSALYFCASSVAHSNGNEQFFGPGTRLTVL.

This chain joins TRBV4-1 and TRBJ2-1; 8 nucleotides align to TRBD1. J lost 8 bases, V lost 2 bases, and 20 bases had no gene match. From germline, CDR1 is MGHRA and CDR2 YSYEKL. This CDR3 is 19 amino acids long. In nucleotides, the CDR3 is TGCGCCAGCAGCCAAATAGAGGTACCGGGACAGGCGATGCGGGATGAGCAGTTCTTC. It yields the protein CASSQIEVPGQAMRDEQFF.

The chain couples TRBV9 to TRBJ2-7; 9 bases map to TRBD2. Germline V gene data show CDR1 as SGDLS and CDR2 as YYNGEE. The V and J ends lost 3 bases and 5 bases, in that order; junction bases with no gene match: 12. The CDR3 runs to 16 residues. The CDR3 DNA reads TGTGCCAGCAGCGCAGATAGCGGGGGACCGTTAGACGAGCAGTACTTC. It is translated as CASSADSGGPLDEQYF.

The table lists this clone with a count of one. This chain connects TRBV11-2 to TRBJ1-1; D might be TRBD1 (6 bases). Looked up from germline, CDR1 is SGHAT and CDR2 is FQNNGV. V was cut by 4 bases and J by 0 bases, with 18 bases left in between. The CDR3 is 17 residues long. Here the CDR3 reads CASSSAATGLMNTEAFF. The CDR3 DNA reads TGTGCCAGCAGCTCCGCGGCGACAGGCCTCATGAACACTGAAGCTTTCTTT.

The chain has TRBV7-9 and TRBJ2-1; 15 nucleotides align to TRBD2. The V gene end was trimmed by 0 bases and the J gene end by 2 bases; junction bases not matched to a gene: 2. Germline V gene sequence: CDR1 SEHNR, CDR2 FQNEAQ (reference sequence). The CDR3 covers 18 residues. CDR3 sequence: CASSLARTSGGAYNEQFF. Written as DNA, the CDR3 is TGTGCCAGCAGCTTAGCCCGGACTAGCGGGGGGGCCTACAATGAGCAGTTCTTC.

Note on this clone: This sample also contains other DNA sequences that code for the same CDR3. The rearrangement uses TRBV19 and TRBJ1-6; TRBD1 agrees at 8 bases. V dropped 10 bases and J dropped 6; count of bases not matched to a gene: 5. The germline V gene has CDR1 LNHDA and CDR2 SQIVND (reference sequence). The CDR3 has 13 residues. The CDR3 protein is CATQGAGNSPLHF. The DNA of the CDR3 is TGTGCCACTCAGGGGGCCGGTAATTCACCCCTCCACTTT.

This clone occurred once. V is TRBV11-2 and J is TRBJ2-7; D is undetermined. This CDR3 has 14 amino acids. CDR1 is SGHAT and CDR2 is FQNNGV in the germline V gene. With 1 base removed from V and 3 bases from J, the gap between germline ends came to 10 bases. CDR3 in DNA: TGTGCCAGCAGCTTAGTTCACAGCCACTACGAGCAGTACTTC. Its translation is CASSLVHSHYEQYF.

The genes are TRBV12-5 and TRBJ2-3, with D maybe TRBD1 (6 bases). V lost 3 bases to trimming and J lost 5 bases, with 9 bases between them. The CDR3 is 13 residues long. The germline gives CDR1 LGHNT, CDR2 FRNRAP. CDR3 sequence (DNA): TGTGCTAGTGGTTTATTAGGGGGAGATACGCAGTATTTT. Protein sequence: CASGLLGGDTQYF.

Turning to this clone: Sequence at one end of the junction differs from germline and may be a read error. The gene calls are TRBV14 and TRBJ2-3; 7 bases match TRBD2. The CDR3 runs to 16 residues. Germline V gene lookup returns CDR1 SGHDN and CDR2 FVKESK. CDR3 loop: CASSHGSGTSTDTQYF. In DNA form, the CDR3 reads TGCGCCAGCAGCCACGGAAGCGGGACTAGCACAGATACGCAGTATTTT.

This sequence joins TRBV6-6 and TRBJ1-5; a weak D match, TRBD1 (5 bases). CDR3 length equals 16 residues. V was cut by 6 bases and J by 2 bases, with 17 bases left in between. The germline V gene encodes CDR1 MNHNY and CDR2 SVGAGI (reference sequence). The CDR3 nucleotides read TGTGCCAGCAGAGAAAGCCCCAGGGAGGGCAATCAGCCCCAGCATTTT. Encoded protein: CASRESPREGNQPQHF.

The chain uses TRBV4-1 and TRBJ1-5, with a tentative D call TRBD1 (5 bases). V shed 0 bases and J shed 3 bases, with 15 bases lying between them. Germline values: CDR1 MGHRA, CDR2 YSYEKL. This CDR3 contains 17 residues. The CDR3 loop is CASSQEMLGRFNQPQHF. Here the CDR3 DNA reads TGCGCCAGCAGCCAAGAAATGCTGGGGCGCTTCAATCAGCCCCAGCATTTT.